The 27 T cell receptor beta chains listed next were all sequenced from one sample in a study of blood T cell repertoires in COVID-19. This table comes from immunoSEQ multiplex PCR, and its TCRdb copy is limited to in-frame clones, with some not included. The table has 110,000 or so clones, roughly 80% seen once; the top ten hold under 2%. Sequencing was carried out using peripheral blood. All receptors derive from a man aged 45-65 years with acute or convalescent COVID-19.

The V gene is TRBV28, the J gene TRBJ1-1, with D perhaps TRBD1 (6 bases). The CDR3 consists of 14 residues. Germline V gives CDR1 MDHEN, CDR2 SYDVKM. Between the trimmed V and J ends, which lost 5 bases and 1 base, there was a span of 11 bases. CDR3 protein: CASSAPGQNTEAFF. CDR3 nucleotide sequence: TGTGCCAGCAGTGCACCGGGACAGAACACTGAAGCTTTCTTT.

The genes are TRBV6-6 and TRBJ2-3; 8 nucleotides agree with TRBD2. V shed 5 bases and J 1 base; nucleotides not matched to a gene: 5. Germline CDR1 is MNHNY and CDR2 is SVGAGI (reference sequence). The CDR3 runs to 15 residues. In DNA form, the CDR3 reads TGTGCCAGCAGTCCAGCGGGGGCCCGCACAGATACGCAGTATTTT. Translating gives CASSPAGARTDTQYF.

The V and J genes are TRBV15 and TRBJ1-2, with TRBD1 identical over 12 bases. The V and J ends lost 5 bases and 7 bases, in that order; junction bases with no gene match: 8. CDR1 and CDR2 (germline): LNHNV, YYDKDF (reference sequence). The CDR3 is made up of 15 amino acids. The CDR3 sequence: CATSASGTGGVGYTF. In nucleotides, the CDR3 is TGTGCCACCAGCGCATCCGGGACAGGGGGCGTTGGCTACACCTTC.

The chain uses TRBV6-6 and TRBJ2-7; 7 positions match TRBD1. Germline CDR1 reads MNHNY; CDR2 reads SVGAGI (reference sequence). CDR3 length equals 16 residues. V shed 6 bases, J shed 1 base, and the junction held 12 bases outside the gene matches. The CDR3 DNA sequence: TGTGCCAGCAGCAACCTCGGACAGGTCACGTCCTACGAGCAGTACGTC. Translation gives CASSNLGQVTSYEQYV.

The genes are TRBV30 and TRBJ1-1, with D tentatively TRBD1 (5 bases). The CDR3 is made up of 13 amino acids. Between the trimmed V and J ends, which lost 6 bases and 5 bases, there was a span of 16 bases. Per the germline V gene, CDR1 is GTSNPN and CDR2 is SVGIG (reference sequence). The CDR3 region has the DNA TGTGCCTGCCTGACGGTACGGGGGACTGAAGCTTTCTTT. This sequence encodes CACLTVRGTEAFF. The whole variable domain, filled in from reference TRBV30 and TRBJ1-1, reads SQTIHQWPATLVQPVGSPLSLECTVEGTSNPNLYWYRQAAGRGLQLLFYSVGIGQISSEVPQNLSASRPQDRQFILSSKKLLLSDSGFYLCACLTVRGTEAFFGQGTRLTVV.

The CDR3 here is CASSQGWATNEKLFF. In nucleotides, the CDR3 is TGCGCCAGCAGCCAAGGATGGGCGACTAATGAAAAACTGTTTTTT. V usage is TRBV4-1 and J usage is TRBJ1-4; unclear D gene. CDR1 is MGHRA, CDR2 YSYEKL, per germline. Trimming took 1 base from V and 2 from J, leaving 8 bases between them. There are 15 residues in the CDR3.

This chain joins TRBV9 and TRBJ2-5; 7 nucleotides align to TRBD2. The CDR3 has 16 residues. V shed 3 bases and J 6 bases; nucleotides not matched to a gene: 14. The V gene's germline CDR1 is SGDLS and CDR2 YYNGEE. The CDR3 DNA is TGTGCCAGCAGCGCCACGTTGGGGGGGGACGTGCAGACCCAGTACTTC. Protein: CASSATLGGDVQTQYF.

The V call is TRBV10-3, the J call TRBJ1-4; D remains ambiguous. Germline V gene sequence: CDR1 ENHRY, CDR2 SYGVKD. CDR3 length: 13 residues. V dropped 8 bases and J dropped 8 bases, with 15 bases sitting between them. The CDR3 sequence is CAISTGMREKLFF. The CDR3 coding sequence is TGTGCCATCTCGACCGGGATGAGGGAAAAACTGTTTTTT.

This clone showed up just a few times. The chain joins TRBV5-1 to TRBJ2-7, with D perhaps TRBD2 (5 bases). V lost 4 bases and J 0 bases, leaving 17 bases between the germline ends. Germline CDR1 SGHRS, CDR2 YFSETQ. CDR3 length equals 16 residues. CDR3 coding DNA: TGCGCCAGCAGCGTATCCGGGGTAGTGGTCTCCTACGAGCAGTACTTC. Its protein is CASSVSGVVVSYEQYF.

The genes are TRBV27 and TRBJ1-2; 9 nucleotides align to TRBD1. The CDR3 has 14 amino acids. Trimming removed 5 bases from V and 7 bases from J; junction bases left unmatched: 8. CDR1 MNHEY and CDR2 SMNVEV come from the germline V gene (reference sequence). The CDR3 DNA sequence: TGTGCCAGCAGTGTCTCCGGGACAGGGTTTGGCTACACCTTC. Amino acids: CASSVSGTGFGYTF.

The chain uses TRBV28 and TRBJ2-2; perhaps TRBD1 as D (5 bases). The CDR3 runs to 16 residues. The V end lost 2 bases, the J end lost 0 bases, and 10 bases lay between the germline ends. The V gene's germline CDR1 is MDHEN and CDR2 SYDVKM. The CDR3 DNA follows: TGTGCCAGCAGTTTACAGGGATCCGCGAACACCGGGGAGCTGTTTTTT. It translates to CASSLQGSANTGELFF.

This chain connects TRBV15 to TRBJ1-4, with D perhaps matching TRBD1 (6 bases). The germline CDR1 and CDR2 sequences are LNHNV and YYDKDF (reference sequence). V was pared by 6 bases and J by 7 bases, with 18 bases between. CDR3 length: 15 residues. CDR3 coding DNA: TGTGCCACCAGTAGTAGACAGGCTGAGAGTGAAAAACTGTTTTTT. As protein: CATSSRQAESEKLFF.

The rearrangement uses TRBV4-2 and TRBJ1-2; 8 bases agree with TRBD1. V gave up 0 bases and J gave up 7 bases; unmatched junction bases: 10. The CDR3 has 16 residues. From germline, CDR1 is LGHNA and CDR2 YNFKEQ. CDR3 sequence reads: CASSQDPRGTGGGYTF. CDR3 nucleotides: TGTGCCAGCAGCCAAGATCCCCGGGGGACAGGCGGTGGCTACACCTTC.

V and J are TRBV19 and TRBJ1-6, with 9 bases fitting TRBD1. The CDR3 runs to 15 residues. Germline trimming cut 5 bases from V and 6 bases from J; bases unmatched to any gene: 5. Germline V lookup: CDR1 LNHDA, CDR2 SQIVND (reference sequence). The CDR3 protein is CASSPQTGGNSPLHF. The DNA of the CDR3 is TGTGCCAGTAGTCCCCAGACAGGGGGTAATTCACCCCTCCACTTT.

The chain joins TRBV24-1 to TRBJ2-7, with D perhaps matching TRBD1 (6 bases). The germline V gene has CDR1 KGHDR and CDR2 SFDVKD. V lost 1 base to trimming and J lost 0 bases, with 15 bases between them. This CDR3 spans 17 amino acids. The CDR3 protein is CATSDFPTGQLSYEQYV. CDR3 sequence (DNA): TGTGCCACCAGTGATTTTCCCACAGGACAGCTCTCCTACGAGCAGTACGTC.

V and J are TRBV12-5 and TRBJ2-7; D is perhaps TRBD2 (6 bases). The CDR3 runs to 16 residues. Germline CDR1 LGHNT, CDR2 FRNRAP. Trimming cost V 6 bases and J 1 base, with 19 bases left between them. The DNA of the CDR3 is TGTGCTAGTGGCCTCAAACCGGGACTGCCTTCCTACGAGCAGTACTTC. This codes for CASGLKPGLPSYEQYF.

This clone was observed a few times. Other DNA variants within this sample encode the same CDR3. The chain is built from TRBV28 and TRBJ1-3, with D unresolved. V was pared by 3 bases and J by 0 bases, with 9 bases between. CDR1 MDHEN and CDR2 SYDVKM come from the germline V gene. The CDR3 runs to 15 residues. This chain's CDR3 is CASSLPPGSGNTIYF. CDR3 bases: TGTGCCAGCAGTTTGCCGCCGGGCTCTGGAAACACCATATATTTT.

This rearrangement joins TRBV12-3 or TRBV12-4 to TRBJ2-2, with D perhaps matching TRBD1 (6 bases). The CDR3 contains 13 residues. V was trimmed by 3 bases and J by 7 bases, leaving 9 bases between them. The CDR3 loop reads CASSFQGIGELFF. The CDR3 nucleotides are TGTGCCAGCAGTTTCCAGGGGATCGGGGAGCTGTTTTTT.

The chain uses TRBV19 and TRBJ1-2; no firm D call. Germline V gene lookup returns CDR1 LNHDA and CDR2 SQIVND (reference sequence). V lost 3 bases, J lost 4 bases, and 9 bases lay in between. This CDR3 has 13 amino acids. In DNA, the CDR3 is TGTGCCAGTAGTATTCCAACGGTCTATGGCTACACCTTC. Protein: CASSIPTVYGYTF.

The chain employs TRBV28 and TRBJ2-1, with 7 bases that match TRBD1. This CDR3 is 16 amino acids long. After removal of 6 bases from V and 10 bases from J, the junction contained 18 bases not matched to a gene. Germline lookup yields CDR1 MDHEN and CDR2 SYDVKM. CDR3 sequence: CASSRDSQLTRREQFF. The CDR3 nucleotides read TGTGCCAGCAGCAGGGACAGCCAGTTGACCCGCCGGGAGCAGTTCTTC.

V gene TRBV11-2 combines with J gene TRBJ2-2, with 11 positions matching TRBD2. The CDR3 sequence is 17 residues long. J gave up 2 bases and V 2 bases, and 4 bases lay outside the gene matches. Germline assignment: CDR1 SGHAT and CDR2 FQNNGV. This chain's CDR3 is CASSLSSGGANTGELFF. The CDR3 DNA reads TGTGCCAGCAGCTTAAGTAGCGGGGGGGCCAACACCGGGGAGCTGTTTTTT.

J is TRBJ2-1 and V is TRBV18; a possible D gene is TRBD1 (6 bases). The CDR3 spans 14 residues. Germline V gives CDR1 KGHSH, CDR2 LQKENI. V was trimmed by 1 base and J by 8 bases, leaving 12 bases between them. CDR3 sequence (DNA): TGTGCCAGCTCACCACAGTTAGCAGGGGATGAGCAGTTCTTC. It yields the protein CASSPQLAGDEQFF.

This chain connects TRBV5-1 to TRBJ1-6, with a possible D match to TRBD1 (6 bases). The CDR3 is 14 residues long. Trimming stripped 0 bases from V and 8 bases from J, with 9 bases between. Per germline, CDR1 SGHRS and CDR2 YFSETQ. CDR3 bases: TGCGCCAGCAGCTTGGCAGGGGATTATTCACCCCTCCACTTT. Translated: CASSLAGDYSPLHF.

The gene calls are TRBV6-4 and TRBJ1-2; 7 bases are a match to TRBD1. Germline-derived CDR1 and CDR2 are MRHNA and SNTAGT. V was pared by 0 bases and J by 8 bases, with 6 bases of the junction left unmatched. The CDR3 is made up of 14 amino acids. In nucleotides, the CDR3 is TGTGCCAGCAGTGACTCGACAGGGTTGGGCGGCTACACCTTC. Protein sequence: CASSDSTGLGGYTF.

This clone was recorded a few times. The V and J genes are TRBV28 and TRBJ1-2, with D possibly TRBD1 on 6 matching bases. The CDR3 covers 13 residues. Germline values: CDR1 MDHEN, CDR2 SYDVKM. The V and J ends lost 2 bases and 7 bases respectively, with 11 bases between them. In DNA, the CDR3 is TGTGCCAGCAGTTTAACAGGGTGGGTTGGCTACACCTTC. It encodes CASSLTGWVGYTF.

The gene calls are TRBV28 and TRBJ2-3; D unclear. Trimming took off 5 bases at V and 2 bases at J, with 11 bases between the two ends. This CDR3 comprises 14 residues. CDR1 MDHEN and CDR2 SYDVKM come from the germline V gene. The CDR3 sequence: CASSTTTPTDTQYF. In DNA form, the CDR3 reads TGTGCCAGCAGTACTACGACCCCCACAGATACGCAGTATTTT.

By its share, this clone is medium-sized (0.01 to 0.1%). V usage is TRBV5-4 and J usage is TRBJ1-2; 9 nucleotides match TRBD1. The CDR3 covers 15 residues. Germline loops: CDR1 SGHNT, CDR2 YYREEE (reference sequence). The V segment lost 4 bases and the J segment 0 bases; nucleotides outside the gene matches: 4. CDR3 nucleotide sequence: TGTGCCAGCAGCACGGGGGACAGGGCTAACTATGGCTACACCTTC. Its translation is CASSTGDRANYGYTF.